The clone carrying this T cell receptor beta chain was observed at least ten times. Its target is not known. The data belong to a study of T cells in Graves' hyperthyroidism and ophthalmopathy. Notes on the study in general: Expanded thyroid clonotypes (above 0.001) were mostly also found in blood.

CDR1 and CDR2 (germline): LGHDT, YNNKEL (reference sequence). V lost 1 base and J lost 6, with 13 bases in between. The CDR3 sequence is 15 residues long. Graves' hyperthyroidism showing no ophthalmopathy progression within 18 months was considered stable. Amplification of TCR beta CDR3 regions was performed using RNA transcripts as template. A first-round RT-PCR of the TCR CDR3 used the HTBI primer set. TCRdb recomputed calls from the multiplex PCR reads with MiXCR, one row per CDR3 protein. The sample records around 580,000 distinct CDR3 sequences, 46% being singletons. The TCR was taken from a woman in her late teens or twenties with Graves' hyperthyroidism. The sample taken for sequencing was peripheral blood or thyroid tissue (not recorded which). The V and J genes are TRBV3-1 and TRBJ2-1; D might be TRBD2 (6 bases). DNA of the CDR3: TGTGCCAGCAGCCAAGGAAGGACTACAGTCAATGAGCAGTTCTTC. Translating it yields CASSQGRTTVNEQFF.